This T cell receptor (beta chain) was recovered during a study of shared clonotypes between healthy human individuals. Tens of thousands of T cell genomes (around 200 ng DNA) went into each sorted-subset replicate. Generated by immunoSEQ multiplex PCR, the TCRdb table keeps only in-frame clones and is missing some. The table has millions of clones, roughly nine tenths seen once. The CDR3 is 15 amino acids. Germline V CDR1 and CDR2: MDHEN, SYDVKM. V trimming: 4 bases; J trimming: 7 bases; junction bases outside the gene matches: 7. CD4+ cell separation produced CD45RA+ naive and CD45RA-negative memory subsets.

The origin of this receptor is a man younger than 30 in good health. Sequenced: naive CD4+ T cells sorted from blood. As to subset: CD45RA+ positively selected. This sequence joins TRBV28 and TRBJ1-5; 10 bases agree with TRBD1. In DNA form, the CDR3 reads TGTGCCAGCAGTTCCGGGACAGGGGAAAGACAGCCCCAGCATTTT. It codes for CASSSGTGERQPQHF.